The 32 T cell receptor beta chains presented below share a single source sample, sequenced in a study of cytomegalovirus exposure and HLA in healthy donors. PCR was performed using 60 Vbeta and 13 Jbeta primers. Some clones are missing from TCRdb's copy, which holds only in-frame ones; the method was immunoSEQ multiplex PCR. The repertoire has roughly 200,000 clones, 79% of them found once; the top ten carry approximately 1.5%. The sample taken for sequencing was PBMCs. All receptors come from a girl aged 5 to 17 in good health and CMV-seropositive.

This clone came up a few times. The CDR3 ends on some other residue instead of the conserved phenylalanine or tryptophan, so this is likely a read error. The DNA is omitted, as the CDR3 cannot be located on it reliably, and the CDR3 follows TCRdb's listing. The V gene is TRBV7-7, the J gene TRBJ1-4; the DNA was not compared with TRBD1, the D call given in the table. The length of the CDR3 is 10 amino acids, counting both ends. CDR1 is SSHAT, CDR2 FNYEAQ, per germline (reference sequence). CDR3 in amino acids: CASSPIRTGI.

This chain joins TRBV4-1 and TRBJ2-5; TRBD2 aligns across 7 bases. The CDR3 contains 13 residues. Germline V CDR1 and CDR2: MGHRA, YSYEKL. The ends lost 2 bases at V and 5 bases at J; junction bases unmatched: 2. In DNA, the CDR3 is TGCGCCAGCAGCCAAACTAGCGATGAGACCCAGTACTTC. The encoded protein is CASSQTSDETQYF.

The CDR3 nucleotides read TGTGCCAGCAGCTTAACAGGGGGGAACACTGAAGCTTTCTTT. Its protein product is CASSLTGGNTEAFF. The V and J genes are TRBV11-2 and TRBJ1-1; the match to TRBD1 covers 8 bases. Looked up from germline, CDR1 is SGHAT and CDR2 is FQNNGV. Trimming at V came to 2 bases and at J to 1 base, leaving 0 bases not matched to a gene. The CDR3 is made up of 14 amino acids.

In nucleotides, the CDR3 is TGTGCCAGCAGCCCCCGACAGGGATTTAATGAAAAACTGTTTTTT. Its protein is CASSPRQGFNEKLFF. V usage is TRBV7-2 and J usage is TRBJ1-4; the match to TRBD1 covers 7 bases. This CDR3 contains 15 residues. The ends lost 5 bases at V and 4 bases at J; junction bases unmatched: 7. Germline V gene data show CDR1 as SGHTA and CDR2 as FQGNSA. Drawing the rest from reference TRBV7-2 and TRBJ1-4, the complete variable domain is GAGVSQSPSNKVTEKGKDVELRCDPISGHTALYWYRQSLGQGLEFLIYFQGNSAPDKSGLPSDRFSAERTGGSVSTLTIQRTQQEDSAVYLCASSPRQGFNEKLFFGSGTQLSVL.

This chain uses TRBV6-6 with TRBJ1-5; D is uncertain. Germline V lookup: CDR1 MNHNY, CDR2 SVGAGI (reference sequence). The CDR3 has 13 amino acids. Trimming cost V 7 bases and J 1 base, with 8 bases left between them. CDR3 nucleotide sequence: TGTGCCAGCACCGAGGAGAGCAATCAGCCCCAGCATTTT. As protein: CASTEESNQPQHF.

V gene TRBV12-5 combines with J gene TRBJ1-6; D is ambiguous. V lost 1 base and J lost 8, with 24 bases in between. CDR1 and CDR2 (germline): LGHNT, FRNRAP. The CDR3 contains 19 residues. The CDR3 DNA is TGTGCTAGTGGTTTGGCCCCATTGCAAACCTTGAGGGATGATTCACCCCTCCACTTT. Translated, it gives CASGLAPLQTLRDDSPLHF.

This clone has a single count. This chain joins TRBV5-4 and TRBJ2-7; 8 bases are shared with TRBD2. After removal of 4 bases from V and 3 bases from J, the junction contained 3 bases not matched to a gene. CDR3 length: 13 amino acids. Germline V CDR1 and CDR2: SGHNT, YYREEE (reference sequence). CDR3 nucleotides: TGTGCCAGCAGCGGCCGGGGGGGCTACGAGCAGTACTTC. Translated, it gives CASSGRGGYEQYF.

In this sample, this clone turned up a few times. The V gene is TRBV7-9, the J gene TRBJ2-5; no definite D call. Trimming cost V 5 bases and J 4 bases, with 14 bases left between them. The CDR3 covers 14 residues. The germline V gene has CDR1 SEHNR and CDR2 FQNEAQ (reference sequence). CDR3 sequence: CASSLGSGLETQYF. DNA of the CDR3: TGTGCCAGCAGCCTAGGTTCCGGGTTAGAGACCCAGTACTTC.

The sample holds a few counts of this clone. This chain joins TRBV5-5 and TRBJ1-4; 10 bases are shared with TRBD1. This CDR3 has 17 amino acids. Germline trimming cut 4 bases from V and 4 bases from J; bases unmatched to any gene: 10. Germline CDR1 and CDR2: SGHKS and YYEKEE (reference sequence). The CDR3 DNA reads TGTGCCAGCAGCCGGGCCCCTGGGACAGGGGTTAATGAAAAACTGTTTTTT. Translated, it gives CASSRAPGTGVNEKLFF. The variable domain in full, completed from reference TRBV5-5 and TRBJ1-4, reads DAGVTQSPTHLIKTRGQQVTLRCSPISGHKSVSWYQQVLGQGPQFIFQYYEKEERGRGNFPDRFSARQFPNYSSELNVNALLLGDSALYLCASSRAPGTGVNEKLFFGSGTQLSVL.

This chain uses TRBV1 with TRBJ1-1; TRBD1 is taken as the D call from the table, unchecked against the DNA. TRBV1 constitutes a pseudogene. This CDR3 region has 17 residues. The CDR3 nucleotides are TGCACCAGCAGCCACAGATCCCGTCAGGGGCCGAACACTGAAGCTTTCTTT. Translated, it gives CTSSHRSRQGPNTEAFF.

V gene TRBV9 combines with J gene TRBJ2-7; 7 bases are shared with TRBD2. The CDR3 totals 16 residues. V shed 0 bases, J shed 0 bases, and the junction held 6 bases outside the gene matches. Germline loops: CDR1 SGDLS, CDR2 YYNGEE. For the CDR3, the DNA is TGTGCCAGCAGCGTAGGACCAGCGGGGAACTCCTACGAGCAGTACTTC. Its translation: CASSVGPAGNSYEQYF. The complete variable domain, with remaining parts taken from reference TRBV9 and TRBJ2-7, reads DSGVTQTPKHLITATGQRVTLRCSPRSGDLSVYWYQQSLDQGLQFLIQYYNGEERAKGNILERFSAQQFPDLHSELNLSSLELGDSALYFCASSVGPAGNSYEQYFGPGTRLTVT.

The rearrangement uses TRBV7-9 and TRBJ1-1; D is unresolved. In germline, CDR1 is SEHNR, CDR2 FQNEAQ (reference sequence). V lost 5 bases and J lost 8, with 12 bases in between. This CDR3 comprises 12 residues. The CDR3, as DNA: TGTGCCAGCAGCCCCCTGAGGAGGGAAGCTTTCTTT. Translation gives CASSPLRREAFF.

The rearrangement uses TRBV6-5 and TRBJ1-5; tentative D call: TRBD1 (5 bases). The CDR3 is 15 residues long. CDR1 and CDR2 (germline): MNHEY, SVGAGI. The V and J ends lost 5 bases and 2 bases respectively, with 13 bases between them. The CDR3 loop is CASSPSRVGNQPQHF. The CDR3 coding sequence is TGTGCCAGCAGTCCATCCAGGGTTGGCAATCAGCCCCAGCATTTT.

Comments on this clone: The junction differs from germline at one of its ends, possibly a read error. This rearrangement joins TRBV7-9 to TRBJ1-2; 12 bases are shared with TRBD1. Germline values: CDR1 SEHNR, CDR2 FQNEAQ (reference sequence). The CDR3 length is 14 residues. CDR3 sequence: CASSDTGTGGGWAF. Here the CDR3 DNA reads TGTGCCAGCAGCGACACCGGGACAGGGGGCGGGTGGGCCTTC. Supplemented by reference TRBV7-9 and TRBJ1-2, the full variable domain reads DTGVSQNPRHKITKRGQNVTFRCDPISEHNRLYWYRQTLGQGPEFLTYFQNEAQLEKSRLLSDRFSAERPKGSFSTLEIQRTEQGDSAMYLCASSDTGTGGGWAFGSGTRLTVV.

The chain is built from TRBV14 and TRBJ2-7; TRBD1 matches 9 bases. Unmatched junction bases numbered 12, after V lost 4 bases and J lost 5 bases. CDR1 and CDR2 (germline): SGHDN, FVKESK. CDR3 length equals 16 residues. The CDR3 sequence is CASSLTGQGFFDEQYF. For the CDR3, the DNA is TGTGCCAGCAGCCTAACCGGACAGGGGTTTTTCGACGAGCAGTACTTC.

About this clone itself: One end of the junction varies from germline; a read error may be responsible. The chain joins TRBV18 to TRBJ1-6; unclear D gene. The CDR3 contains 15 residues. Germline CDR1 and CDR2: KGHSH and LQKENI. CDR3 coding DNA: TGTGCCAGCTCACCGCCGGGTGGCTATAATTTACCCCTCCACTTT. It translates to CASSPPGGYNLPLHF.

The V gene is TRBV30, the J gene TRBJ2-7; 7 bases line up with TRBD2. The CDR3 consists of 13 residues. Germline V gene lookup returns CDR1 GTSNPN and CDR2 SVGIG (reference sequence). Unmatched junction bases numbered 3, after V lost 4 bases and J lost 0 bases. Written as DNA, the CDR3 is TGTGCCTGGACTGGGGGGGTCTCCTACGAGCAGTACTTC. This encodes CAWTGGVSYEQYF.

CDR3 sequence: CASSIQGASGYTF. The DNA for the CDR3 is TGTGCCAGTAGTATCCAGGGGGCGAGTGGCTACACCTTC. The chain employs TRBV19 and TRBJ1-2; the match to TRBD1 covers 8 bases. From germline, CDR1 is LNHDA and CDR2 SQIVND (reference sequence). Trimming removed 3 bases from V and 7 bases from J; junction bases left unmatched: 4. The CDR3 consists of 13 residues.

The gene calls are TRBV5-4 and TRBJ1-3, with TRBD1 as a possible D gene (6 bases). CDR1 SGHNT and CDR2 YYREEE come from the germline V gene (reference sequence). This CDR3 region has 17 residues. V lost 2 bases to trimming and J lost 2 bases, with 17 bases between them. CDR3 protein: CASSFSQGTTPGNTIYF. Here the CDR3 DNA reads TGTGCCAGCAGCTTTTCCCAGGGGACAACCCCTGGAAACACCATATATTTT.

As DNA, the CDR3 is TGTGCCAGCAGCTTAGGGCCTCAGGGGGGAGATACGCAGTATTTT. Amino acids: CASSLGPQGGDTQYF. The gene calls are TRBV11-2 and TRBJ2-3; D may be TRBD1 (7 bases). V lost 1 base and J 5 bases, leaving 13 bases between the germline ends. CDR1 is SGHAT, CDR2 FQNNGV, per germline. The CDR3 runs to 15 residues.

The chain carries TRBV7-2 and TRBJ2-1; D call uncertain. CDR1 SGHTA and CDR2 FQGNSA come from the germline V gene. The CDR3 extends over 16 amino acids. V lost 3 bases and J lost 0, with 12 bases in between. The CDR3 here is CASSFLDRSSYNEQFF. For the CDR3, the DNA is TGTGCCAGCAGCTTTTTAGACCGGAGCTCCTACAATGAGCAGTTCTTC.

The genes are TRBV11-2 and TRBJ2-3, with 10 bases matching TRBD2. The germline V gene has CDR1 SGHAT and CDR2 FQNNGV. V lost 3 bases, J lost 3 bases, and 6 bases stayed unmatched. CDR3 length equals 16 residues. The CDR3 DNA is TGTGCCAGCAGCTTCCAAAGCGGGGGGGGGACAGATACGCAGTATTTT. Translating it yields CASSFQSGGGTDTQYF.

CDR3 amino acids: CASSLAGRQGQETQYF. The CDR3 region has the DNA TGCGCCAGCAGCTTGGCCGGCAGACAGGGGCAAGAGACCCAGTACTTC. V gene TRBV5-1 combines with J gene TRBJ2-5; TRBD1 matches at 8 bases. The germline CDR1 and CDR2 sequences are SGHRS and YFSETQ. The CDR3 sequence is 16 residues long. V lost 0 bases and J lost 2; bases outside the gene matches: 6. Based on the CDR3 plus reference TRBV5-1 and TRBJ2-5, the full variable domain is KAGVTQTPRYLIKTRGQQVTLSCSPISGHRSVSWYQQTPGQGLQFLFEYFSETQRNKGNFPGRFSGRQFSNSRSEMNVSTLELGDSALYLCASSLAGRQGQETQYFGPGTRLLVL.

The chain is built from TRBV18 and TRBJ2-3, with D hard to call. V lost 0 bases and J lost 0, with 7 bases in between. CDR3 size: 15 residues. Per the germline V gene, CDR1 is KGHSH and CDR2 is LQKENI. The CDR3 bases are TGTGCCAGCTCACCACCGGGCCAGAGCACAGATACGCAGTATTTT. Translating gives CASSPPGQSTDTQYF.

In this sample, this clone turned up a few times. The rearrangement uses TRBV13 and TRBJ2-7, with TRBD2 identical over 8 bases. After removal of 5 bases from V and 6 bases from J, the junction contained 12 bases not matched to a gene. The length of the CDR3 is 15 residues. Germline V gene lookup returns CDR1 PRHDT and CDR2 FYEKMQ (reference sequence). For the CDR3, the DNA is TGTGCCAGCAGCCGATCACGGGGGGGGCAAATCGAGCAGTACTTC. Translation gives CASSRSRGGQIEQYF.

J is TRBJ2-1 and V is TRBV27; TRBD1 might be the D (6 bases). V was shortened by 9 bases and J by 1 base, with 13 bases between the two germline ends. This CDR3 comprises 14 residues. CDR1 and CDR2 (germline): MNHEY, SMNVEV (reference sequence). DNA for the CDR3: TGTGCCAGGACCGGGACAACATCCTACAATGAGCAGTTCTTC. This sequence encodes CARTGTTSYNEQFF.

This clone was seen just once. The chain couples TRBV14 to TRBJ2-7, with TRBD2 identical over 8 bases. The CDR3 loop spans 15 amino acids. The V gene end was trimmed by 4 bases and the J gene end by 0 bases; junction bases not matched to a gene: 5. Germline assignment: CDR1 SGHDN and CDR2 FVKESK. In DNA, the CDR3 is TGTGCCAGCAGCCGACAGCGGGGGAACTCCTACGAGCAGTACTTC. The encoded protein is CASSRQRGNSYEQYF.

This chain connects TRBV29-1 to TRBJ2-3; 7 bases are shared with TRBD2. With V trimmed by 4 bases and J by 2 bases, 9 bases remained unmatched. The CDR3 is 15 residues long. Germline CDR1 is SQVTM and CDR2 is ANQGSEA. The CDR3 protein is CSVVPGEGYTDTQYF. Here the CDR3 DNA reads TGCAGCGTTGTCCCGGGGGAGGGTTACACAGATACGCAGTATTTT.

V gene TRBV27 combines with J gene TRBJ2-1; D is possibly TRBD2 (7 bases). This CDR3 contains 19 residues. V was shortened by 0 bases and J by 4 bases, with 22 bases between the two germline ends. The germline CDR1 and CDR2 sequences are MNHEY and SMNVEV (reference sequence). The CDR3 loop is CASSLSEVGGGEPYNEQFF. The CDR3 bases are TGTGCCAGCAGTTTATCGGAAGTAGGAGGGGGGGAACCTTACAATGAGCAGTTCTTC.

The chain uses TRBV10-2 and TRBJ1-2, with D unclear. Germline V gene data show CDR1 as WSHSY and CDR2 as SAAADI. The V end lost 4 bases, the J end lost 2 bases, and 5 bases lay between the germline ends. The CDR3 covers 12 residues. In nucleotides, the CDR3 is TGCGCCAGCAGTGGGCAGAACTATGGCTACACCTTC. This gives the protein CASSGQNYGYTF.

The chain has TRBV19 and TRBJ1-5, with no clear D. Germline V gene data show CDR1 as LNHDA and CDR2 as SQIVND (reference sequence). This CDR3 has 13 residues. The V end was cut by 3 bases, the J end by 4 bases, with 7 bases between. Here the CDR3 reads CASSMQYNQPQHF. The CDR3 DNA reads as TGTGCCAGTAGTATGCAGTATAATCAGCCCCAGCATTTT. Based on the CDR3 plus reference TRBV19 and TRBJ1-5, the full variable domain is DGGITQSPKYLFRKEGQNVTLSCEQNLNHDAMYWYRQDPGQGLRLIYYSQIVNDFQKGDIAEGYSVSREKKESFPLTVTSAQKNPTAFYLCASSMQYNQPQHFGDGTRLSIL.

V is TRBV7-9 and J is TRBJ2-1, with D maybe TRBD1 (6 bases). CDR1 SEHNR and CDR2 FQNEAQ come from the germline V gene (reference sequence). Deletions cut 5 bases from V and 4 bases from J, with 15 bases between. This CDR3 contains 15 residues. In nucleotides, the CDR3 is TGTGCCAGCAGCCGGCCCGCCGGACAGTACAATGAGCAGTTCTTC. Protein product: CASSRPAGQYNEQFF. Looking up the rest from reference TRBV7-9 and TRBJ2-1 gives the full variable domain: DTGVSQNPRHKITKRGQNVTFRCDPISEHNRLYWYRQTLGQGPEFLTYFQNEAQLEKSRLLSDRFSAERPKGSFSTLEIQRTEQGDSAMYLCASSRPAGQYNEQFFGPGTRLTVL.